This T cell receptor (beta chain) stems from a study of long-term antiretroviral therapy in people with HIV. Study-wide findings and caveats: Dating from the mid-2000s to the late 2010s, the blood was possibly obtained under older ART regimens.

Running of the v3.0 immunoSEQ assay took place at survey level. TCRdb keeps only in-frame clones here, not all; method: immunoSEQ multiplex PCR. The table lists 10,000 to 13,000 clones, roughly 85% of them singletons. The CDR3 is made up of 13 amino acids. In germline, CDR1 is MNHNY, CDR2 SVGAGI (reference sequence). V lost 4 bases and J 5 bases, leaving 8 bases between the germline ends. Every one of the donors gave at least one pre-ART PBMC sample and at least two post-ART PBMC samples. For this clone: The antigen is not known.

The sequence was collected from a middle-aged man with HIV. The chain has TRBV6-6 and TRBJ1-4; maybe TRBD1 (5 bases). The sample here was unsorted PBMCs, taken 1.2 years after starting antiretroviral therapy. Here the CDR3 reads CASSSGRNEKLFF. The CDR3, as DNA: TGTGCCAGCAGTTCGGGACGGAATGAAAAACTGTTTTTT.